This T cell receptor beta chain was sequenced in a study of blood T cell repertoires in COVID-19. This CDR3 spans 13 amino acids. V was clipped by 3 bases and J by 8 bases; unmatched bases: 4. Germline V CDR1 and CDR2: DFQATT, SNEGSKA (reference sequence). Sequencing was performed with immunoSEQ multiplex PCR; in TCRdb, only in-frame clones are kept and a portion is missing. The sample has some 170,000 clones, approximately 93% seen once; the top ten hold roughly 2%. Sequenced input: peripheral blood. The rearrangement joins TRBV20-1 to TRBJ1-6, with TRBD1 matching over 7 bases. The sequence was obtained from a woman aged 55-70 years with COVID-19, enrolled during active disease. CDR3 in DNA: TGCAGTGCTAGTAAGGGGGCGGATTCACCCCTCCACTTT. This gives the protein CSASKGADSPLHF.